This T cell receptor beta chain was sequenced in a study of T-cell memory formation after mild COVID-19. The study, taken as a whole, reports: Contracting CD4+ clones lay largely in CM and EM, with CD8+ ones residing in EMRA.

Remarks on this clonotype: As yet, its antigen is unknown.

Constant-segment primers and 5'RACE yielded cDNA libraries for TCR alpha and TCR beta, each carrying sample barcodes and UMIs. TCRdb redid the calling of the 5' RACE reads with MiXCR, one entry per CDR3 protein. Among under 150,000 distinct CDR3 sequences listed, 16% were seen once. This clonotype was obtained from an adult woman who had mild COVID-19 (a few samples of this study predate the infection). Cell type and time point are not known. What was sequenced was PBMCs or a T cell subset sorted from them (not recorded which).

This CDR3 is CASSYPRAGGLNTGELFF. The CDR3 DNA follows: TGTGCCAGCAGTTACCCCCGGGCGGGGGGGCTGAACACCGGGGAGCTGTTTTTT. V usage is TRBV9 and J usage is TRBJ2-2; 9 nucleotides line up with TRBD2. Germline V gene data show CDR1 as SGDLS and CDR2 as YYNGEE. The V gene end was trimmed by 5 bases and the J gene end by 1 base; junction bases not matched to a gene: 12. This CDR3 contains 18 residues.